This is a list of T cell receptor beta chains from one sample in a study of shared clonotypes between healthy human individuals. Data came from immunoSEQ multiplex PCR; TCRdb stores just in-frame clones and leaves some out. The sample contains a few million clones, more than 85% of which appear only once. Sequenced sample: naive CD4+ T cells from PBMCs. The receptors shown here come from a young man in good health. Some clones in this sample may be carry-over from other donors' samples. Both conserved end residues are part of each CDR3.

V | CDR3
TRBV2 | CASRVSVNTEAFF
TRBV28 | CASSWKNSNQPQHF
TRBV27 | CASSSRTANYGYTF
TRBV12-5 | CASGSLPTPEGNEQFF
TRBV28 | CASTEVNTEAFF
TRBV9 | CASSVRASGKQETQYF
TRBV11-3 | CASSYSGANTGELFF
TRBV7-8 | CASSLEHRYTEAFF
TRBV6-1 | CASSEKTGGLRSGANVLTF
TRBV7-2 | CASSLVIGQPDIYGYTF
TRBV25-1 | CASSESGTIVNQPQHF
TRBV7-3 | CASSLGTGSSYEQYF
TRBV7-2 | CASSLFRGGYTF
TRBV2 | CASSEGGGLYTEAFF
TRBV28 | CASSLSKAGGRGYNEQFF
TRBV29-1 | CSVRTSAQETQYF
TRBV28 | CASSLMAGYYGYTF
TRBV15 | CANPLEELTSKNIQYF
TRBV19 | CASSPRGPPSYEQYF
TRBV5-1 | CASRVGPGNTGELFF
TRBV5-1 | CANSLAPSGSGYEQYF
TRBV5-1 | CASSLTPPAGGNYGYTF
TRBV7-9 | CASSFGGGEIQPQHF
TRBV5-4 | CASSRGPTPPQYF
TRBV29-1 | CSVYQGADTQYF
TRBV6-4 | CASSDSPKAKNIQYF
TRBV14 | CASSPKGTGRNQPQHF
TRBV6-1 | CASSRQGAVNTEAFF
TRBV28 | CASSFVRNWAVGTDTQYF
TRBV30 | CAWGMTHPNEKLFF
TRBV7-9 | CASSLAYAGANEQYF
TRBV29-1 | CSDGRPEQFF
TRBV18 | CASSPLQENTEAFF
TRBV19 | CASSIWTGSNEQFF
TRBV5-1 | CASRTDSANTGELFF
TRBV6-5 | CASSYWGAGELFF
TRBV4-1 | CASSRFLVSGRENTGELFF
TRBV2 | CASRPAANTGELFF
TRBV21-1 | CASSSGPSPQHF
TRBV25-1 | CASSAGTGSRYNEQFF
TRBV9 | CASSVGAENTEAFF
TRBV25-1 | CASRRDRPYEQYF
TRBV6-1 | CASSDLLGHLETQYF
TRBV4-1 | CASSPQGGPSSNEKLFF
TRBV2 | CASSAAGDRGRAEAFF
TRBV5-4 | CASSGVAGGRVGTDTQYF
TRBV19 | CASSTLVTRVVGNQPQHF
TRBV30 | CACPTSGRLYEQFF
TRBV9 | CASSVDPRGSGNIQYF
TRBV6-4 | CASSDRNEQFF
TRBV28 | CASSLAPSYEQYF
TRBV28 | CASRTGGYSGQYF
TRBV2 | CASSPGLAGEADTQYF
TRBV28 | CASKTSGGTDTQYF
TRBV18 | CASSPRGDGNQPQHF
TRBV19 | CASRVQGYGANVLTF
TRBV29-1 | CSAGQGAQGETQYF